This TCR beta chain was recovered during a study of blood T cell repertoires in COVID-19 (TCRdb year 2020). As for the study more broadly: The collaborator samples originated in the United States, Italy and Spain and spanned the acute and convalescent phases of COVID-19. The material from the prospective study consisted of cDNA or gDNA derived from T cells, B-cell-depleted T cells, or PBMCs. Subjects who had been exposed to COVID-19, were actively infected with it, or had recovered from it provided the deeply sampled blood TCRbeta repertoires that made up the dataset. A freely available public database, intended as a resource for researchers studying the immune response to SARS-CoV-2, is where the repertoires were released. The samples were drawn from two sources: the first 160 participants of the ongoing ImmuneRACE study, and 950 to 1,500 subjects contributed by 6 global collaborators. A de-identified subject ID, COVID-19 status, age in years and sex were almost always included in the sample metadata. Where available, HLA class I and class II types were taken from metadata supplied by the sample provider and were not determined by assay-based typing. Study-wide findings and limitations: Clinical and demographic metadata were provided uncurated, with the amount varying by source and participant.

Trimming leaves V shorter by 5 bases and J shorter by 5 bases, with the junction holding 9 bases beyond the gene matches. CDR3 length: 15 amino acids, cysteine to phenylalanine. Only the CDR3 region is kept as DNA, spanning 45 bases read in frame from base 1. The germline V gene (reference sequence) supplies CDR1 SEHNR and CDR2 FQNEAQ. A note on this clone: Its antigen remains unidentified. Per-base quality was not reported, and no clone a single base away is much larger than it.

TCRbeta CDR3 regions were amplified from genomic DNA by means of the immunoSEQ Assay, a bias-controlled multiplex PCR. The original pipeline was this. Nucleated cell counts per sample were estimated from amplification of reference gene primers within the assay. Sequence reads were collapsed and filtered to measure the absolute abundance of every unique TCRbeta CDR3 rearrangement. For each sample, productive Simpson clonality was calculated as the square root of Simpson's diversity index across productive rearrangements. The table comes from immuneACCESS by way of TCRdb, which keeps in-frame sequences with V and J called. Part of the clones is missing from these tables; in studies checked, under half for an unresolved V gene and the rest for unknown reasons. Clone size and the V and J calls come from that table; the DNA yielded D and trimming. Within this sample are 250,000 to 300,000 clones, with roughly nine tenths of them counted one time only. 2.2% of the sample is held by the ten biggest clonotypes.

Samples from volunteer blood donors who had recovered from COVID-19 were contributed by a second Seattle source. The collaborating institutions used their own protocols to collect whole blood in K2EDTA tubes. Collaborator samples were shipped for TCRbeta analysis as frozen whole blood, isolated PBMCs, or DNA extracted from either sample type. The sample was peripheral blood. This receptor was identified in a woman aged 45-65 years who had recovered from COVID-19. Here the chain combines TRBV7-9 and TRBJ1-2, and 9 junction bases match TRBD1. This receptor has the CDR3 CASSTTDRGIYGYTF. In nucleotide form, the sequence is TGTGCCAGCAGCACAACTGACAGGGGGATATATGGCTACACCTTC.